This TCR beta chain is drawn from a study of CD8 T cells in ankylosing spondylitis. The CDR3 length is 15 residues. Germline trimming cut 1 base from V and 4 bases from J; bases unmatched to any gene: 6. CDR1 and CDR2 from the germline V gene are DFQATT and SNEGSKA (reference sequence). This clonotype was found many times. Its cognate antigen is unknown. Study-wide results and caveats: Several highly homologous variants formed a TCR beta motif that appeared characteristic of ankylosing spondylitis blood. Disease-linked clones reportedly concentrated significantly in matched ankylosing spondylitis synovial fluid. Earlier literature documents some of the motif variants in reactive arthritis synovial fluid and blood.

TCRdb passed the 5' RACE reads through MiXCR, listing each CDR3 protein once. This table holds some 220,000 distinct CDR3 sequences, around 6.6% found once. The sample taken for sequencing was blood, either unsorted or a sorted T cell fraction (not recorded which). This chain links TRBV20-1 with TRBJ2-7, with 11 bases that match TRBD2. This clonotype originated in a male donor with ankylosing spondylitis. For the CDR3, the DNA is TGCAGTGCTAGAGGTGATAGCGGGAGGGGTTACGAGCAGTACTTC. It yields the protein CSARGDSGRGYEQYF.